This entry is about one T cell receptor beta chain. Germline CDR1 and CDR2: SGHNT and YENEEA. V dropped 2 bases and J dropped 3; count of bases not matched to a gene: 4. The CDR3 contains 15 residues. The data derive from a study of technical replicates of blood from a handful of donors. Sequencing used immunoSEQ multiplex PCR; TCRdb keeps in-frame clones, though not all of them. This repertoire shows around 56,000 clones, 90% to 95% found once; its top ten account for 3.1%. The sample comprised PBMCs. The V and J genes are TRBV11-3 and TRBJ2-1; 7 bases match TRBD1. This clonotype originated in a human donor in good health. Some clones in this sample may be carry-over from other donors' samples. CDR3 in DNA: TGTGCCAGCAGCTTACGGGCAGGGGGCTACAATGAGCAGTTCTTC. It yields the protein CASSLRAGGYNEQFF.